Presented here are 32 T cell receptor beta chains from one specimen sequenced in a study of T-cell reconstitution after alpha-beta-depleted transplantation in children. Unique molecular identifiers were incorporated when the TCRbeta library was constructed. From the PCR reads, TCRdb called clonotypes with MiXCR, one entry per CDR3 protein. Among 490,000 or so distinct CDR3 sequences listed, approximately 12% were seen once. Material: PBMCs from the stem cell graft donor, obtained from the stem cell graft. The receptors shown here come from a human donor who donated a stem cell graft to a child with combined immunodeficiency.

This clonotype has a handful of counts. This chain connects TRBV27 to TRBJ2-7; perhaps TRBD2 as D (5 bases). CDR1 is MNHEY and CDR2 is SMNVEV in the germline V gene (reference sequence). CDR3 size: 15 residues. Trimming shortened V by 5 bases and J by 0 bases, and 14 bases separated the two germline ends. CDR3 sequence reads: CASSPLMRASYEQYF. DNA of the CDR3: TGTGCCAGCAGTCCTCTAATGCGGGCCTCCTACGAGCAGTACTTC.

This clonotype has ten or more counts. The junction departs from the called germline gene at one end, perhaps through a read error. The chain recombines TRBV5-1 with TRBJ1-1, with a possible D match to TRBD1 (5 bases). This CDR3 is 14 amino acids long. The V gene's germline CDR1 is SGHRS and CDR2 YFSETQ. The CDR3 protein is CASSLVGGNTEAFF. CDR3 DNA: TGTGCCAGCAGCTTAGTCGGGGGGAACACTGAAGCTTTCTTT. The full variable domain, its missing parts supplied by reference TRBV5-1 and TRBJ1-1, is KAGVTQTPRYLIKTRGQQVTLSCSPISGHRSVSWYQQTPGQGLQFLFEYFSETQRNKGNFPGRFSGRQFSNSRSEMNVSTLELGDSALYLCASSLVGGNTEAFFGQGTRLTVV.

This clonotype occurred many times. The V and J genes are TRBV7-9 and TRBJ2-7; 9 bases map to TRBD1. Germline-derived CDR1 and CDR2 are SEHNR and FQNEAQ (reference sequence). CDR3 length: 14 amino acids. Trimming cost V 5 bases and J 6 bases; bases outside gene matches: 8. CDR3 amino acids: CASSPRQGEVEQYF. The CDR3 region has the DNA TGTGCCAGCAGCCCCCGACAGGGGGAAGTCGAGCAGTACTTC.

This clonotype was picked up a small number of times. The chain carries TRBV30 and TRBJ2-7; 7 nucleotides match TRBD2. Germline V gene data show CDR1 as GTSNPN and CDR2 as SVGIG (reference sequence). J was trimmed by 0 bases and V by 4 bases; bases with no gene match: 15. The CDR3 sequence is 17 residues long. The CDR3 reads CAWISRRWSGTSYEQYF. The DNA of the CDR3 is TGTGCCTGGATCTCACGCAGATGGAGCGGGACCTCCTACGAGCAGTACTTC.

This clonotype was detected a few times. V is TRBV5-1 and J is TRBJ2-3, with TRBD2 matching over 7 bases. V shed 4 bases, J shed 0 bases, and the junction held 14 bases outside the gene matches. This CDR3 is 18 amino acids long. Germline lookup yields CDR1 SGHRS and CDR2 YFSETQ. The CDR3 DNA follows: TGCGCCAGCAGCCCAGAGCGGGAAATAATGATCAGCACAGATACGCAGTATTTT. Residues: CASSPEREIMISTDTQYF.

This clonotype showed up many times. The J gene is TRBJ2-1, the V gene TRBV6-6, with D unresolved. Trimming took off 5 bases at V and 7 bases at J, with 12 bases between the two ends. In germline, CDR1 is MNHNY, CDR2 SVGAGI (reference sequence). CDR3 size: 13 residues. CDR3 nucleotide sequence: TGTGCCAGCAGTCCCCGACGACCAAATGAGCAGTTCTTC. It is translated as CASSPRRPNEQFF.

This clonotype was recorded a few times. The gene calls are TRBV6-1 and TRBJ2-7; D is undetermined. V lost 5 bases and J lost 1, with 12 bases in between. CDR3 length equals 14 residues. Germline CDR1 and CDR2: MNHNS and SASEGT. The CDR3, as DNA: TGTGCCAGCAGTCGGGCCGATCCTTCCTACGAGCAGTACTTC. Protein sequence: CASSRADPSYEQYF.

The sample holds a few counts of this clonotype. This rearrangement joins TRBV12-3 or TRBV12-4 to TRBJ2-5; 10 bases align to TRBD2. This CDR3 region has 13 residues. Germline trimming cut 6 bases from V and 6 bases from J; bases unmatched to any gene: 4. Written as DNA, the CDR3 is TGTGCCAGCAGCACTAGCGGGGTAAAGACCCAGTACTTC. Translation: CASSTSGVKTQYF.

The DNA for the CDR3 is TGTGCCAGCAGCTCCGGACTGGGGGGGGGGCGCACAGATACGCAGTATTTT. Protein: CASSSGLGGGRTDTQYF. The V gene is TRBV11-2, the J gene TRBJ2-3, with D possibly matching TRBD2 (7 bases). V lost 4 bases, J lost 1 base, and 18 bases lay in between. The germline CDR1 and CDR2 sequences are SGHAT and FQNNGV. This CDR3 is 17 amino acids long.

The J gene is TRBJ2-5, the V gene TRBV3-1; D is uncertain. The V end lost 2 bases, the J end lost 2 bases, and 9 bases lay between the germline ends. Germline CDR1 and CDR2: LGHDT and YNNKEL (reference sequence). The CDR3 sequence is 14 residues long. The CDR3 sequence: CASSQQREQETQYF. CDR3 nucleotides: TGTGCCAGCAGCCAACAAAGGGAACAAGAGACCCAGTACTTC.

The chain combines TRBV5-6 with TRBJ2-2; 7 nucleotides align to TRBD2. The trim removed 4 bases at V and 4 bases at J, leaving 16 bases unmatched. CDR3 length equals 18 residues. Germline assignment: CDR1 SGHDT and CDR2 YYEEEE. CDR3 DNA: TGTGCCAGCAGCCCGTCCCTTTTCAGCGGGGTCGCCACCGGGGAGCTGTTTTTT. It is translated as CASSPSLFSGVATGELFF.

This clonotype was counted a few times. V usage is TRBV4-1 and J usage is TRBJ2-5; D unresolved. This CDR3 has 12 amino acids. V was clipped by 2 bases and J by 4 bases, with 5 bases between them. Germline V lookup: CDR1 MGHRA, CDR2 YSYEKL. CDR3 region: CASSQNGETQYF. CDR3 coding DNA: TGCGCCAGCAGCCAAAACGGAGAGACCCAGTACTTC.

This clonotype was observed a single time. The V gene is TRBV30, the J gene TRBJ1-1, with TRBD1 as a possible D gene (6 bases). Per germline, CDR1 GTSNPN and CDR2 SVGIG (reference sequence). The germline V and J ends were trimmed by 2 bases and 5 bases, with 21 bases remaining between them. This CDR3 is built from 16 residues. The CDR3 loop is CAWSPPGGRTGTEAFF. CDR3 in DNA: TGTGCCTGGAGTCCCCCCGGGGGCCGCACCGGGACTGAAGCTTTCTTT.

The sample holds many counts of this clonotype. V and J are TRBV7-3 and TRBJ2-5; the D is unclear. Looked up from germline, CDR1 is SGHTA and CDR2 is FQGTGA. The CDR3 extends over 14 amino acids. The ends were cut back, 5 bases at V and 5 bases at J, with 15 bases in the middle. CDR3 DNA: TGTGCCAGCAGCCCTCAGCCTATGGGGGAGACCCAGTACTTC. Translating it yields CASSPQPMGETQYF.

This clonotype came up a few times. The V and J genes are TRBV5-6 and TRBJ1-2; D is uncertain. This CDR3 is 15 amino acids long. Germline-derived CDR1 and CDR2 are SGHDT and YYEEEE. V lost 1 base and J 3 bases, leaving 13 bases between the germline ends. This CDR3 reads CASSLIRRRDYGYTF. In nucleotides, the CDR3 is TGTGCCAGCAGCTTGATACGGCGCCGGGACTATGGCTACACCTTC.

The chain recombines TRBV15 with TRBJ2-5; 9 bases line up with TRBD2. CDR3 length: 14 amino acids. CDR1 and CDR2 (germline): LNHNV, YYDKDF (reference sequence). Trimming cost V 2 bases and J 5 bases; bases outside gene matches: 3. CDR3 coding DNA: TGTGCCACCAGCAGACTCGCGGGAGGGGAGACCCAGTACTTC. This translates into CATSRLAGGETQYF.

This chain joins TRBV5-1 and TRBJ2-1, with 10 bases aligning to TRBD2. Germline loops: CDR1 SGHRS, CDR2 YFSETQ. The CDR3 consists of 18 residues. The V gene end was trimmed by 4 bases and the J gene end by 1 base; junction bases not matched to a gene: 11. The CDR3 spells CASSAPGTSENSYNEQFF. The CDR3 coding sequence is TGCGCCAGCAGCGCCCCCGGGACTAGCGAAAATTCCTACAATGAGCAGTTCTTC.

This clonotype showed up many times. The chain links TRBV4-3 to TRBJ2-3; D not certain. CDR1 and CDR2 (germline): LGHNA, YSLEER. V lost 1 base and J lost 6, with 14 bases in between. The CDR3 consists of 15 residues. The CDR3 loop reads CASSQGSTARDTQYF. In DNA form, the CDR3 reads TGCGCCAGCAGCCAAGGGAGCACTGCTCGGGATACGCAGTATTTT.

This clonotype was detected only a few times. This chain's CDR3 is CASSQDFGRVQGRTGNTIYF. The CDR3 bases are TGTGCCAGCAGCCAAGATTTTGGTCGGGTCCAGGGTAGGACTGGAAACACCATATATTTT. This rearrangement joins TRBV4-2 to TRBJ1-3; D is perhaps TRBD1 (5 bases). Germline assignment: CDR1 LGHNA and CDR2 YNFKEQ. This CDR3 is built from 20 residues. V lost 0 bases and J 2 bases, leaving 23 bases between the germline ends.

This clonotype showed up just a few times. The V and J genes are TRBV7-8 and TRBJ1-2; no firm D call. The length of the CDR3 is 11 residues. Germline loops: CDR1 SGHVS, CDR2 FQNEAQ. V gave up 4 bases and J gave up 7 bases, with 7 bases separating them. The CDR3 bases are TGTGCCAGCAGCTCCGACGGTGGCTACACCTTC. It is translated as CASSSDGGYTF.

The table lists this clonotype with many counts. CDR3 residues: CASSLRVDRVGNEQFF. The CDR3 nucleotides are TGTGCCAGCAGTTTACGAGTGGACAGGGTTGGGAATGAGCAGTTCTTC. The rearrangement joins TRBV12-3 or TRBV12-4 to TRBJ2-1; 8 nucleotides match TRBD1. There are 16 residues in the CDR3. V shed 2 bases, J shed 7 bases, and the junction held 10 bases outside the gene matches.

The CDR3 DNA is TGCGCCAGCAGCCCCCGTGGGGGCGGTTCTACCTACGAGCAGTACTTC. As protein: CASSPRGGGSTYEQYF. V is TRBV4-3 and J is TRBJ2-7; D is perhaps TRBD1 (6 bases). The CDR3 is 16 amino acids. V lost 4 bases and J lost 2, with 18 bases in between. Germline loops: CDR1 LGHNA, CDR2 YSLEER.

Concerning this clonotype itself: A much more abundant neighbour one base away suggests this may be a read error. This chain uses TRBV12-3 or TRBV12-4 with TRBJ1-3; D is unclear. V lost 6 bases and J 11 bases, leaving 14 bases between the germline ends. The CDR3 has 12 amino acids. CDR3 residues: CASSPRFWAIYF. DNA for the CDR3: TGTGCCAGCAGCCCCCGGTTCTGGGCCATATATTTT.

The table lists this clonotype with many counts. The chain carries TRBV18 and TRBJ2-1; 8 nucleotides agree with TRBD2. The CDR3 extends over 18 amino acids. Germline trimming cut 3 bases from V and 6 bases from J; bases unmatched to any gene: 16. From germline, CDR1 is KGHSH and CDR2 LQKENI. The CDR3, as DNA: TGTGCCAGCTCACCCACAGAGAAAAGCGGGAGCGGGTCCAATGAGCAGTTCTTC. It codes for CASSPTEKSGSGSNEQFF.

This clonotype has at least ten counts. The V gene is TRBV12-3 or TRBV12-4, the J gene TRBJ2-1; no firm D call. The CDR3 has 13 residues. V was shortened by 7 bases and J by 0 bases, with 7 bases between the two germline ends. DNA of the CDR3: TGTGCCAGCACCACTATCTCCTACAATGAGCAGTTCTTC. Protein: CASTTISYNEQFF.

The genes are TRBV11-2 and TRBJ2-7, with D possibly being TRBD1 (5 bases). Germline values: CDR1 SGHAT, CDR2 FQNNGV. V was cut by 4 bases and J by 2 bases, with 18 bases left in between. The CDR3 has 16 residues. In DNA, the CDR3 is TGTGCCAGCAGCTCAGGGCGGTGGAGCACCACCTACGAGCAGTACTTC. Its protein is CASSSGRWSTTYEQYF.

This clonotype was counted many times. The chain couples TRBV5-1 to TRBJ2-7; 9 bases are a match to TRBD1. Germline V gene sequence: CDR1 SGHRS, CDR2 YFSETQ. The CDR3 totals 15 residues. The V gene end was trimmed by 2 bases and the J gene end by 2 bases; junction bases not matched to a gene: 5. The DNA for the CDR3 is TGCGCCAGCAGCTTTGGGACAGGGCTAACCTACGAGCAGTACTTC. It is translated as CASSFGTGLTYEQYF. Full variable domain (rest looked up from reference TRBV5-1 and TRBJ2-7): KAGVTQTPRYLIKTRGQQVTLSCSPISGHRSVSWYQQTPGQGLQFLFEYFSETQRNKGNFPGRFSGRQFSNSRSEMNVSTLELGDSALYLCASSFGTGLTYEQYFGPGTRLTVT.

V is TRBV9 and J is TRBJ2-5; tentative D call: TRBD1 (6 bases). This CDR3 has 16 residues. Germline lookup yields CDR1 SGDLS and CDR2 YYNGEE. The V end lost 2 bases, the J end lost 4 bases, and 18 bases lay between the germline ends. CDR3 sequence (DNA): TGTGCCAGCAGCGTTGGACAGATTGAAGGAAGAGAGACCCAGTACTTC. As protein: CASSVGQIEGRETQYF.

This clonotype was seen at least ten times. The chain employs TRBV10-2 and TRBJ2-1; 13 nucleotides agree with TRBD2. V was pared by 11 bases and J by 10 bases, with 8 bases of the junction left unmatched. The CDR3 consists of 13 residues. Germline CDR1 reads WSHSY; CDR2 reads SAAADI. CDR3 in amino acids: CASGTSGVTEQFF. CDR3 DNA sequence: TGCGCCTCCGGGACTAGCGGGGTTACGGAGCAGTTCTTC.

V is TRBV7-9 and J is TRBJ2-5, with 7 bases aligning to TRBD2. The junction had 8 bases not matched to a gene; V was cut back by 7 bases and J by 0 bases. The CDR3 covers 15 residues. In germline, CDR1 is SEHNR, CDR2 FQNEAQ (reference sequence). DNA of the CDR3: TGTGCCAGCAACGGTATTAGCGGGTACCAAGAGACCCAGTACTTC. Protein product: CASNGISGYQETQYF.

The CDR3 DNA reads as TGCAGTGCTAGAAGGTGGGCAGTCAGCTCCTACGAGCAGTACTTC. It yields the protein CSARRWAVSSYEQYF. This chain links TRBV20-1 with TRBJ2-7; D unresolved. The germline gives CDR1 DFQATT, CDR2 SNEGSKA (reference sequence). This CDR3 comprises 15 residues. V was clipped by 2 bases and J by 0 bases, with 14 bases between them.

The chain carries TRBV28 and TRBJ2-3, with 7 positions matching TRBD1. After removal of 1 base from V and 6 bases from J, the junction contained 7 bases not matched to a gene. This CDR3 spans 15 amino acids. Germline loops: CDR1 MDHEN, CDR2 SYDVKM. The CDR3 sequence is CASSLSTGRWDTQYF. CDR3 sequence (DNA): TGTGCCAGCAGTTTATCGACAGGGCGGTGGGATACGCAGTATTTT.